This T cell receptor beta chain was identified during a study of blood T cell repertoires in COVID-19. Looking at the study overall: PBMCs, B-cell-depleted T cells, or T cells provided the cDNA or gDNA that made up the material.

The CDR3 is 13 residues long. Germline CDR1 reads SGHRS; CDR2 reads YFSETQ. Trimming pared 4 bases from V and 4 bases from J, leaving 11 bases between. The authors' processing: Researchers report that nucleated cell counts were estimated from reference gene primer amplification. Here immunoSEQ multiplex PCR was the method, and the copy in TCRdb shows in-frame clones only, minus some. The DNA was the basis for D and trimming; V, J and clone size are from that table. This table has roughly 58,000 clones, 76% appearing once. Only a few counts were recorded for this clone. This chain links TRBV5-1 with TRBJ1-2, with D tentatively TRBD1 (6 bases). This clonotype originated in a man between 50 and 59 years old with active or convalescent COVID-19. Input material: peripheral blood. The DNA of the CDR3 is TGCGCCAGCAGCCACCGGGACACCTATGGCTACACCTTC. Its translation is CASSHRDTYGYTF.